Sequencing of this T cell receptor beta chain was carried out in a study of breast tumors, draining lymph nodes, adjacent tissues. Study results and caveats: That most tumor T cells come from lymph nodes remained unproven. Compared with lymph nodes, tumors were less diverse; compared with nontumor tissue, more. Tumor and nontumor repertoires were significantly more similar in luminal-like than in basal-like breast cancer.

The table lists this clonotype with many counts. Its antigen is unknown. V gave up 1 base and J gave up 4 bases; unmatched junction bases: 12. The CDR3 has 17 residues. Germline lookup yields CDR1 SGHVS and CDR2 FNYEAQ. Breast cancer patients provided tissue from their axillary draining lymph nodes. Via MiXCR, TCRdb re-called the multiplex PCR reads, giving one row per CDR3 protein. The sample includes over 130,000 distinct CDR3 sequences, approximately 30% seen only once; the top ten take 2.3%. Input material: axillary lymph node tissue. The chain is built from TRBV7-6 and TRBJ2-5; 7 bases line up with TRBD2. The receptor's source is a female donor with breast cancer. Some clones in this sample may be carry-over from other donors' samples. The CDR3 DNA reads as TGTGCCAGCAGCTTAGTGTGGGACGGGGAGGGCGCAGAGACCCAGTACTTC. Translated: CASSLVWDGEGAETQYF.